A selection of T cell receptor beta chains follows, all from one sample in a study of siplizumab effects on memory and regulatory T cells. Sequenced by immunoSEQ multiplex PCR; TCRdb stores in-frame clones only, minus some. The sample lists approximately 110,000 clones, about 90% occurring once. Sequencing was carried out using Tregs sorted from blood. These receptors all come from a human donor in good health. Each CDR3 is given with its conserved first and last residue. D genes are given only for firm matches. Clone sizes are given selectively: once, few, many, or a class where the clone is expanded.

>10|NA|TRBJ2-7|few|TRBV6-1
CASSYYEQYF
TGTGCCAGCAGCTACTACGAGCAGTACTTC
>14|NA|TRBJ1-5|NA|TRBV30
CAWSVGGWWQPQHF
TGTGCCTGGAGTGTAGGGGGGTGGTGGCAGCCCCAGCATTTT
>13|NA|TRBJ1-2|NA|TRBV11-1
CASSSRHNYGYTF
TGTGCCAGCAGCTCGCGACACAACTATGGCTACACCTTC
>14|NA|TRBJ1-2|NA|TRBV6-5
CASSYRGSNYGYTF
TGTGCCAGCAGTTACCGAGGGTCAAACTATGGCTACACCTTC
>15|NA|TRBJ1-2|NA|TRBV5-4
CASSLGGKTNYGYTF
TGTGCCAGCAGCTTGGGGGGGAAAACTAACTATGGCTACACCTTC
>13|TRBD1|TRBJ2-1|NA|TRBV2
CASKDRGSNEQFF
TGTGCCAGCAAGGACAGGGGATCCAATGAGCAGTTCTTC
>17|TRBD2|TRBJ2-3|NA|TRBV19
CASSIVPSGGFTDTQYF
TGTGCCAGTAGTATTGTCCCTAGCGGGGGTTTCACAGATACGCAGTATTTT
>15|NA|TRBJ2-2|NA|TRBV6-5
CASRKGLANTGELFF
TGTGCCAGCAGAAAGGGTCTCGCGAACACCGGGGAGCTGTTTTTT
>13|NA|TRBJ1-2|NA|TRBV14
CASSQAVNYGYTF
TGTGCCAGCAGCCAAGCCGTTAACTATGGCTACACCTTC
>15|NA|TRBJ1-4|NA|TRBV4-1
CASSQDRTTNEKLFF
TGCGCCAGCAGCCAGGACCGGACAACTAATGAAAAACTGTTTTTT
>13|TRBD1|TRBJ2-7|once|TRBV2
CASSRDRVGEQYF
TGTGCCAGCAGCCGGGACAGGGTGGGCGAGCAGTACTTC
>11|NA|TRBJ1-2|NA|TRBV2
CASGAAYGYTF
TGTGCCAGCGGGGCGGCCTATGGCTACACCTTC
>14|TRBD1|TRBJ2-6|once|TRBV5-5
CASSLTGGSNVLTF
TGTGCCAGCAGCTTGACAGGGGGGTCCAACGTCCTGACTTTC
>13|NA|TRBJ1-1|NA|TRBV29-1
CSVVFPFNTEAFF
TGCAGCGTTGTATTTCCTTTTAACACTGAAGCTTTCTTT
>14|NA|TRBJ2-1|NA|TRBV18
CASSPLRGDTEQFF
TGTGCCAGCTCACCTCTCAGGGGGGACACTGAGCAGTTCTTC
>15|TRBD1|TRBJ2-5|NA|TRBV7-6
CASSFGTARKETQYF
TGTGCCAGCAGCTTCGGGACAGCCAGAAAAGAGACCCAGTACTTC
>13|NA|TRBJ2-2|NA|TRBV19
CASSIIRTGELFF
TGTGCCAGTAGTATAATACGCACCGGGGAGCTGTTTTTT
>15|NA|TRBJ2-1|NA|TRBV25-1
CASSVGEGGYNEQFF
TGTGCCAGCAGTGTGGGGGAGGGGGGATACAATGAGCAGTTCTTC
>14|NA|TRBJ1-1|NA|TRBV5-4
CASSLRGVGTEAFF
TGTGCCAGCAGCTTGAGGGGGGTGGGCACTGAAGCTTTCTTT
>14|NA|TRBJ2-7|NA|TRBV6-6
CASVAAGVSYEQYF
TGTGCCAGCGTAGCGGCAGGCGTCTCCTACGAGCAGTACTTC
>13|NA|TRBJ2-7|NA|TRBV29-1
CSVEDQGTYEQYF
TGCAGCGTTGAAGATCAGGGGACCTACGAGCAGTACTTC
>13|TRBD1|TRBJ1-1|NA|TRBV15
CATSTRQGPEAFF
TGTGCCACCAGCACGAGACAGGGCCCTGAAGCTTTCTTT
>15|TRBD1|TRBJ1-2|NA|TRBV5-8
CASSWGGQGSYGYTF
TGTGCCAGCAGCTGGGGGGGACAGGGGTCCTATGGCTACACCTTC
>14|TRBD2|TRBJ2-3|NA|TRBV6-6
CATRTSGSLDTQYF
TGTGCCACCAGGACTAGCGGGAGTCTAGATACGCAGTATTTT
>13|NA|TRBJ2-5|NA|TRBV10-3
CAITRGPRETQYF
TGTGCCATCACGCGCGGGCCCCGAGAGACCCAGTACTTC
>13|NA|TRBJ2-7|NA|TRBV30
CAWSPPRVYEQYF
TGTGCCTGGAGTCCCCCCCGGGTATACGAGCAGTACTTC
>12|NA|TRBJ1-1|once|TRBV19
CASIGHDREAFF
TGTGCCAGTATAGGACACGATCGTGAAGCTTTCTTT
>15|NA|TRBJ1-5|NA|TRBV7-2
CASSPRVGGNQPQHF
TGTGCCAGCAGCCCCCGAGTTGGTGGCAATCAGCCCCAGCATTTT
>18|TRBD2|TRBJ2-2|NA|TRBV10-3
CAIRVGLAGGSNTGELFF
TGTGCCATCAGGGTGGGACTAGCGGGGGGTTCGAACACCGGGGAGCTGTTTTTT
>15|NA|TRBJ1-6|NA|TRBV7-2
CASSPTGGGNSPLHF
TGTGCCAGCAGCCCTACCGGGGGAGGGAATTCACCCCTCCACTTT
>13|NA|TRBJ1-1|NA|TRBV2
CASSDDTPSEAFF
TGTGCCAGCAGTGACGACACCCCATCTGAAGCTTTCTTT
>19|TRBD2|TRBJ2-7|NA|TRBV14
CASSQAYGPGTSIPYEQYF
TGTGCCAGCAGCCAAGCCTATGGGCCCGGGACTAGTATTCCCTACGAGCAGTACTTC
>14|NA|TRBJ1-2|NA|TRBV18
CASSPFPGGYGYTF
TGTGCCAGCTCACCATTCCCCGGGGGCTATGGCTACACCTTC
>16|NA|TRBJ1-1|NA|TRBV4-2
CASSQDGGSMNTEAFF
TGTGCCAGCAGCCAAGATGGTGGTTCCATGAACACTGAAGCTTTCTTT
>15|NA|TRBJ1-1|NA|TRBV2
CASSERYLMNTEAFF
TGTGCCAGCAGTGAACGGTATCTTATGAACACTGAAGCTTTCTTT
>14|NA|TRBJ2-5|NA|TRBV6-5
CASSYWVTRETQYF
TGTGCCAGCAGTTACTGGGTAACAAGAGAGACCCAGTACTTC
>15|TRBD1|TRBJ1-2|NA|TRBV5-4
CASSLYSRGQYGYTF
TGTGCCAGCAGCTTGTACTCCAGGGGACAGTATGGCTACACCTTC
>15|NA|TRBJ1-3|NA|TRBV5-1
CASSPSAITGNTIYF
TGCGCCAGCAGCCCGTCGGCTATCACTGGAAACACCATATATTTT
>15|NA|TRBJ2-6|NA|TRBV7-2
CASSAPGSGANVLTF
TGTGCCAGCAGCGCCCCAGGGTCTGGGGCCAACGTCCTGACTTTC
>13|TRBD1|TRBJ1-3|NA|TRBV18
CASSPQGGNTIYF
TGTGCCAGCTCACCCCAGGGGGGCAACACCATATATTTT
>16|TRBD1|TRBJ2-5|NA|TRBV11-2
CASSLVGQEKKETQYF
TGTGCCAGCAGCTTAGTAGGACAGGAAAAGAAAGAGACCCAGTACTTC
>14|TRBD1|TRBJ1-2|few|TRBV14
CASSLRTGSYGYTF
TGTGCCAGCAGCCTTAGGACAGGGAGCTATGGCTACACCTTC
>14|NA|TRBJ1-1|NA|TRBV6-5
CASSYGGTNTEAFF
TGTGCCAGCAGTTACGGGGGTACGAACACTGAAGCTTTCTTT
>14|TRBD1|TRBJ1-2|NA|TRBV7-8
CASSLEGASPGYTF
TGTGCCAGCAGCTTAGAGGGGGCGAGTCCTGGCTACACCTTC
>15|NA|TRBJ2-6|NA|TRBV7-9
CASSRGISGANVLTF
TGTGCCAGCAGCCGCGGGATCTCTGGGGCCAACGTCCTGACTTTC
>15|TRBD1|TRBJ1-4|NA|TRBV5-1
CASSKTGSTNEKLFF
TGCGCCAGCAGCAAGACAGGGAGCACTAATGAAAAACTGTTTTTT
>13|NA|TRBJ2-2|NA|TRBV7-3
CASSVREAGELFF
TGTGCCAGCAGCGTCAGGGAGGCCGGGGAGCTGTTTTTT
>15|NA|TRBJ1-2|NA|TRBV18
CASSPNRDQSYGYTF
TGTGCCAGCTCACCCAACCGGGACCAGAGCTATGGCTACACCTTC
>14|TRBD2|TRBJ2-3|NA|TRBV6-5
CASRPHRRENTQYF
TGTGCCAGCAGGCCCCATCGGCGGGAGAATACGCAGTATTTT
>13|NA|TRBJ1-2|NA|TRBV18
CASSPDRSYGYTF
TGTGCCAGCTCACCCGACAGGTCCTATGGCTACACCTTC